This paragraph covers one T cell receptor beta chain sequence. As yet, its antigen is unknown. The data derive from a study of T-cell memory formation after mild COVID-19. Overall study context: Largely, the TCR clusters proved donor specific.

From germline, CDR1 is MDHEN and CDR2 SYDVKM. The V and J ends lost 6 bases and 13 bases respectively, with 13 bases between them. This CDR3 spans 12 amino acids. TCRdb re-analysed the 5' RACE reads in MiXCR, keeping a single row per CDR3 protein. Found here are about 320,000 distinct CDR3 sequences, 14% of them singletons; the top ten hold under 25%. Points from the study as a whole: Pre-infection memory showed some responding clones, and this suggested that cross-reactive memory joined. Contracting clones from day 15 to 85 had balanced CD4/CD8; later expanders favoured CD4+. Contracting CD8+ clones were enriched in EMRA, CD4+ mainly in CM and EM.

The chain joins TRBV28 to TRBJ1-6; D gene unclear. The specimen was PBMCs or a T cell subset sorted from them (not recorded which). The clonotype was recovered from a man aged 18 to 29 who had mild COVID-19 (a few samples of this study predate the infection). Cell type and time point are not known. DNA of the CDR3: TGTGCCAGCAGGTTCCACCGGGCCCCCCTCCACTTT. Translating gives CASRFHRAPLHF.